The T cell receptor beta chain described here comes from a study of OX40 agonist ivuxolimab in advanced cancers. Whole-study context: Ivuxolimab is an agonistic anti-OX40 (CD134) antibody, and patients were treated with it. Patients received intravenous ivuxolimab every 2 weeks at 0.01 to 10 mg/kg.

Clones were sequenced by immunoSEQ multiplex PCR, and TCRdb holds only the in-frame ones, with some missing. The sample contains roughly 56,000 clones, 85% to 90% of which appear only once. Germline V CDR1 and CDR2: MNHEY, SVGAGI. V lost 5 bases, J lost 3 bases, and 10 bases lay in between. This CDR3 region has 14 residues. The sequence came from an adult with an advanced solid tumor such as melanoma, head and neck, liver or kidney cancer. The J gene is TRBJ2-2, the V gene TRBV6-5; D gene unclear. This specimen was CD4+ or CD8+ T cells sorted from blood, taken in a trial of the OX40 agonist ivuxolimab. The CDR3 region is CASSVRPDTGELFF. The CDR3 bases are TGTGCCAGCAGTGTACGACCAGACACCGGGGAGCTGTTTTTT.